In its sample, the clone carrying this T cell receptor beta chain was seen a few times. Its cognate antigen is unknown. The investigators reverse transcribed all of the isolated RNA, so they sequenced expressed TCRB transcripts. The protocol was immunoSEQ multiplex PCR, while the TCRdb copy is restricted to in-frame clones and leaves out a portion. This table has some 280,000 clones, roughly an eighth appearing once. V was trimmed by 6 bases and J by 4 bases, leaving 16 bases between them. CDR1 and CDR2 (germline): MDHEN, SYDVKM. The CDR3 length is 15 residues. This specimen belongs to a study of beta chain features in type 1 diabetes. Across the whole study: Healthy donors and patients had similar age, gender and cell yields. Study-level findings and limits: It was not settled here whether HLA type affects TCRB rearrangement. All four CD4+ subsets of Type 1 diabetes patients contained TCRB CDR3s that were moderately but significantly shorter.

This chain joins TRBV28 and TRBJ1-5; perhaps TRBD1 as D (6 bases). Sequenced: naive CD4+ T cells from blood. The TCR sequence derives from a man younger than 45 with type 1 diabetes. Here the CDR3 DNA reads TGTGCCAGCAGCAAGGGGGGGCAGAAAAATCAGCCCCAGCATTTT. Protein product: CASSKGGQKNQPQHF.